This passage covers 18 T cell receptor beta chains from one sample sequenced in a study of blood T cell repertoires in COVID-19. Produced via immunoSEQ multiplex PCR; TCRdb's table is partial and in-frame only. Among approximately 190,000 clones, 80% were seen once, and the ten largest hold 5.5% to 8.5%. Specimen: peripheral blood. The receptors stem from a man aged 55 to 70 with acute or convalescent COVID-19.

This clone occurred a few times. V is TRBV7-3 and J is TRBJ1-2, with 9 nucleotides matching TRBD1. CDR1 is SGHTA and CDR2 is FQGTGA in the germline V gene. The CDR3 spans 13 residues. The junction had 5 bases not matched to a gene; V was cut back by 4 bases and J by 8 bases. CDR3 amino acids: CASSSRTGVGYTF. The DNA for the CDR3 is TGTGCCAGCAGCTCCCGGACAGGGGTGGGCTACACCTTC. Looking up the rest from reference TRBV7-3 and TRBJ1-2 gives the full variable domain: GAGVSQTPSNKVTEKGKYVELRCDPISGHTALYWYRQSLGQGPEFLIYFQGTGAADDSGLPNDRFFAVRPEGSVSTLKIQRTERGDSAVYLCASSSRTGVGYTFGSGTRLTVV.

This clone was found once. The CDR3 sequence is CASKKVALRGQETQYF. The DNA of the CDR3 is TGTGCCAGCAAAAAAGTGGCTCTAAGAGGGCAAGAGACCCAGTACTTC. V usage is TRBV6-6 and J usage is TRBJ2-5; D possibly corresponds to TRBD2 (5 bases). This CDR3 is 16 amino acids long. V was shortened by 7 bases and J by 2 bases, with 20 bases between the two germline ends. CDR1 and CDR2 (germline): MNHNY, SVGAGI (reference sequence).

The chain has TRBV28 and TRBJ1-4; D remains ambiguous. The V gene lost 3 bases and the J gene lost 8 bases, with 7 bases spanning the gap. CDR3 length: 12 amino acids. In germline, CDR1 is MDHEN, CDR2 SYDVKM. The CDR3 reads CASSFVREKLFF. DNA of the CDR3: TGTGCCAGCAGTTTCGTCCGGGAAAAACTGTTTTTT.

This sequence joins TRBV12-3 or TRBV12-4 and TRBJ1-5, with D unclear. Trimming shortened V by 5 bases and J by 5 bases, and 10 bases separated the two germline ends. CDR3 size: 13 residues. CDR3 protein: CASSQVEDQPQHF. The CDR3 nucleotides are TGTGCCAGCAGTCAGGTGGAGGATCAGCCCCAGCATTTT.

The V call is TRBV24-1, the J call TRBJ1-1; perhaps TRBD1 as D (5 bases). Germline CDR1 reads KGHDR; CDR2 reads SFDVKD. Trimming stripped 5 bases from V and 0 bases from J, with 9 bases between. There are 14 residues in the CDR3. CDR3 bases: TGTGCCACCAGTGCTGGGGGGATGAACACTGAAGCTTTCTTT. It yields the protein CATSAGGMNTEAFF.

This clone was seen just once. The chain joins TRBV6-1 to TRBJ2-7; TRBD2 matches 7 bases. The germline V gene encodes CDR1 MNHNS and CDR2 SASEGT. The V and J ends lost 2 bases and 2 bases, in that order; junction bases with no gene match: 6. The CDR3 is 15 residues long. The CDR3 bases are TGTGCCAGCAGTGAAATAGCTAGCGGTCCCTACGAGCAGTACTTC. Translating it yields CASSEIASGPYEQYF.

The chain carries TRBV7-3 and TRBJ2-1; 10 nucleotides match TRBD2. The CDR3 has 18 amino acids. V was pared by 0 bases and J by 7 bases, with 12 bases of the junction left unmatched. Germline V gene lookup returns CDR1 SGHTA and CDR2 FQGTGA. CDR3 nucleotide sequence: TGTGCCAGCAGCTTAACTCGTTTGGTAGCGGGAGGTCGGAATGAGCAGTTCTTC. It codes for CASSLTRLVAGGRNEQFF.

This chain uses TRBV7-9 with TRBJ2-3; 8 bases are a match to TRBD1. Germline V gene sequence: CDR1 SEHNR, CDR2 FQNEAQ (reference sequence). This CDR3 is built from 15 residues. V gave up 1 base and J gave up 2 bases; unmatched junction bases: 2. CDR3 sequence reads: CASSLGDRFTDTQYF. In DNA, the CDR3 is TGTGCCAGCAGCTTAGGGGACAGGTTCACAGATACGCAGTATTTT.

Details on this clone: The sample holds other DNA sequences that translate to the same CDR3. The rearrangement links TRBV5-1 to TRBJ1-3; D is possibly TRBD1 (5 bases). This CDR3 is built from 14 residues. CDR1 is SGHRS, CDR2 YFSETQ, per germline. V dropped 0 bases and J dropped 2 bases, with 6 bases sitting between them. For the CDR3, the DNA is TGCGCCAGCAGCTTGGCAGGGACTGGAAACACCATATATTTT. Its protein product is CASSLAGTGNTIYF.

The genes are TRBV9 and TRBJ2-1; 10 positions agree with TRBD2. V shed 4 bases, J shed 9 bases, and the junction held 7 bases outside the gene matches. The germline V gene has CDR1 SGDLS and CDR2 YYNGEE. The CDR3 is made up of 14 amino acids. This CDR3 reads CASSTAGGPGEQFF. Here the CDR3 DNA reads TGTGCCAGCAGCACAGCGGGGGGGCCCGGTGAGCAGTTCTTC.

In this sample, this clone turned up once. The V and J genes are TRBV5-1 and TRBJ1-2, with 7 bases matching TRBD1. In germline, CDR1 is SGHRS, CDR2 YFSETQ. The CDR3 is 14 amino acids. V was pared by 2 bases and J by 3 bases, with 4 bases of the junction left unmatched. The CDR3 nucleotides read TGCGCCAGCAGCTTAGGACAGGCAGACTATGGCTACACCTTC. This translates into CASSLGQADYGYTF.

The genes are TRBV4-1 and TRBJ1-3, with D unresolved. Germline CDR1 is MGHRA and CDR2 is YSYEKL. The CDR3 sequence is 15 residues long. The V end lost 0 bases, the J end lost 0 bases, and 6 bases lay between the germline ends. This chain's CDR3 is CASSQEGSSGNTIYF. The CDR3 nucleotides are TGCGCCAGCAGCCAAGAGGGCAGCTCTGGAAACACCATATATTTT.

This sequence joins TRBV6-5 and TRBJ1-2, with TRBD1 as a possible D gene (5 bases). The CDR3 runs to 13 residues. CDR1 is MNHEY, CDR2 SVGAGI, per germline. V lost 4 bases, J lost 14 bases, and 20 bases lay in between. The CDR3 region has the DNA TGTGCCAGCAGTTCCTCGGGGGGTGATATAAGGACCTTC. Its translation: CASSSSGGDIRTF.

The genes are TRBV25-1 and TRBJ2-3; TRBD2 matches at 8 bases. Germline assignment: CDR1 MGHDK and CDR2 SYGVNS. Losses at the gene ends were 3 bases for V and 11 bases for J; bases not matched to a gene: 19. The CDR3 totals 17 residues. Here the CDR3 reads CASSEEWRGARVPKQYF. Here the CDR3 DNA reads TGTGCCAGCAGTGAGGAATGGCGGGGGGCCCGGGTTCCAAAGCAGTATTTT.

This clone was seen just once. The chain has TRBV2 and TRBJ2-7, with 7 bases fitting TRBD2. CDR3 length equals 15 residues. Losses at the gene ends were 0 bases for V and 3 bases for J; bases not matched to a gene: 5. Germline V gene lookup returns CDR1 SNHLY and CDR2 FYNNEI. This CDR3 is CASSEASGEIYEQYF. The CDR3 coding sequence is TGTGCCAGCAGTGAAGCCAGCGGGGAAATCTACGAGCAGTACTTC.

This chain uses TRBV27 with TRBJ1-1, with TRBD1 identical over 7 bases. CDR1 and CDR2 from the germline V gene are MNHEY and SMNVEV (reference sequence). This CDR3 contains 18 residues. V was clipped by 6 bases and J by 0 bases; unmatched bases: 16. Here the CDR3 DNA reads TGTGCCAGCAGGAGAATTGGACAGGTCGGGCTAGTGAACACTGAAGCTTTCTTT. Protein sequence: CASRRIGQVGLVNTEAFF.

This clone was found a few times. The same CDR3 also results from other DNA sequences found in this sample. The rearrangement links TRBV4-2 to TRBJ1-5, with D hard to call. Germline-derived CDR1 and CDR2 are LGHNA and YNFKEQ. CDR3 length: 15 residues. Deletions cut 0 bases from V and 0 bases from J, with 6 bases between. As DNA, the CDR3 is TGTGCCAGCAGCCAAGATTTGAGTAGCAATCAGCCCCAGCATTTT. Amino acid sequence: CASSQDLSSNQPQHF.

This chain joins TRBV19 and TRBJ2-5; a possible D gene is TRBD2 (5 bases). This CDR3 has 13 residues. Germline loops: CDR1 LNHDA, CDR2 SQIVND (reference sequence). The V gene lost 5 bases and the J gene lost 4 bases, with 11 bases spanning the gap. The CDR3 here is CASSARVRETQYF. In DNA, the CDR3 is TGTGCCAGTAGTGCGAGGGTTCGAGAGACCCAGTACTTC.